Below are 9 T cell receptor beta chains sequenced from a single sample in a study of blood T cell repertoires in COVID-19. Only in-frame clones appear in the TCRdb table, and some are missing; sequencing was by immunoSEQ multiplex PCR. The sample includes about 370,000 clones, over 85% of them seen just once. The sample was PBMCs or T cells enriched from blood (not recorded which). The receptor source for this set is a woman aged 25 to 45 who had recovered from COVID-19.

The V gene is TRBV12-3 or TRBV12-4, the J gene TRBJ2-3; 8 positions match TRBD2. V dropped 6 bases and J dropped 6; count of bases not matched to a gene: 5. The CDR3 is 13 amino acids. The CDR3 loop is CASSSGGDDTQYF. In DNA, the CDR3 is TGTGCCAGCAGCTCCGGGGGGGACGATACGCAGTATTTT.

The chain is built from TRBV5-1 and TRBJ2-3; a possible D gene is TRBD1 (5 bases). V was trimmed by 4 bases and J by 1 base, leaving 10 bases between them. The CDR3 extends over 14 amino acids. The V gene's germline CDR1 is SGHRS and CDR2 YFSETQ. CDR3 residues: CASSPGAGTDTQYF. In nucleotides, the CDR3 is TGCGCCAGCAGCCCTGGGGCGGGCACAGATACGCAGTATTTT.

This clone was observed once. This chain joins TRBV6-5 and TRBJ1-6; D perhaps matches TRBD1 (6 bases). This CDR3 region has 13 residues. The germline gives CDR1 MNHEY, CDR2 SVGAGI. The V end was cut by 8 bases, the J end by 8 bases, with 13 bases between. The CDR3 DNA reads as TGTGCCAGCGAGGACAGCGTACATTCACCCCTCCACTTT. This sequence encodes CASEDSVHSPLHF.

This chain uses TRBV7-9 with TRBJ1-2; 8 bases are a match to TRBD1. CDR1 SEHNR and CDR2 FQNEAQ come from the germline V gene (reference sequence). This CDR3 is built from 15 residues. J lost 4 bases, V lost 6 bases, and 10 bases had no gene match. CDR3: CASSREWDRSYGYTF. The CDR3, as DNA: TGTGCCAGCAGTCGCGAGTGGGACAGGTCCTATGGCTACACCTTC.

This clone was recorded once. The chain uses TRBV28 and TRBJ1-2; no reliable D call. V was clipped by 5 bases and J by 4 bases, with 5 bases between them. This CDR3 spans 11 amino acids. Germline CDR1 is MDHEN and CDR2 is SYDVKM. CDR3 in DNA: TGTGCCAGCAGTACTGTCTATGGCTACACCTTC. Translating it yields CASSTVYGYTF.

J is TRBJ2-7 and V is TRBV7-2; possible D gene TRBD2, 5 bases. The CDR3 contains 13 residues. Per the germline V gene, CDR1 is SGHTA and CDR2 is FQGNSA. The germline V and J ends were trimmed by 5 bases and 4 bases, with 12 bases remaining between them. CDR3: CASSETGLYEQYF. The CDR3 DNA reads as TGTGCCAGCAGCGAAACTGGACTGTACGAGCAGTACTTC.

J is TRBJ1-6 and V is TRBV14; D gene ambiguous. There are 14 residues in the CDR3. With 2 bases removed from V and 7 bases from J, the gap between germline ends came to 9 bases. Germline CDR1 and CDR2: SGHDN and FVKESK. The CDR3 protein is CASSQPGWNSPLHF. CDR3 nucleotides: TGTGCCAGCAGCCAACCAGGATGGAATTCACCCCTCCACTTT. The whole variable domain, remainder taken from reference TRBV14 and TRBJ1-6, is EAGVTQFPSHSVIEKGQTVTLRCDPISGHDNLYWYRRVMGKEIKFLLHFVKESKQDESGMPNNRFLAERTGGTYSTLKVQPAELEDSGVYFCASSQPGWNSPLHFGNGTRLTVT.

V usage is TRBV12-3 or TRBV12-4 and J usage is TRBJ1-2, with D maybe TRBD1 (5 bases). The CDR3 contains 13 residues. V was shortened by 1 base and J by 8 bases, with 11 bases between the two germline ends. This CDR3 is CASSLGTISGYTF. Here the CDR3 DNA reads TGTGCCAGCAGTTTAGGGACAATTTCGGGCTACACCTTC.

The chain couples TRBV27 to TRBJ2-7; the D gene is possibly TRBD1 (6 bases). The CDR3 spans 11 residues. The V and J ends lost 6 bases and 6 bases respectively, with 9 bases between them. Germline-derived CDR1 and CDR2 are MNHEY and SMNVEV (reference sequence). CDR3 in DNA: TGTGCCAGCAGCGCAGGGGTCGAGCAGTACTTC. It specifies CASSAGVEQYF.